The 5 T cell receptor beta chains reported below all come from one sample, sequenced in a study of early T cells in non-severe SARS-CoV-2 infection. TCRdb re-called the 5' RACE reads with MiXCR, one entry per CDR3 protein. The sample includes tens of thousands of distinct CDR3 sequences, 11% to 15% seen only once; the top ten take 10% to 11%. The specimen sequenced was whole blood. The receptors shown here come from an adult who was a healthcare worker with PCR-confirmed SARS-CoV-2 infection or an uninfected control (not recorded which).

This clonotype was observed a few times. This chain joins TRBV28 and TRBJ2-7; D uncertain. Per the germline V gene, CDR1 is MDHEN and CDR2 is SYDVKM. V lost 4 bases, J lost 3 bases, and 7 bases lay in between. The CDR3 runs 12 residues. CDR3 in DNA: TGTGCCAGCAGTTCCGACGGCTACGAGCAGTACTTC. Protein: CASSSDGYEQYF.

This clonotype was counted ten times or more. In DNA form, the CDR3 reads TGTGCCAGCGGATTAGCGGGGGGTAGCGGAGATACGCAGTATTTT. Translated, it gives CASGLAGGSGDTQYF. The genes are TRBV19 and TRBJ2-3; 10 nucleotides line up with TRBD2. The CDR3 length is 15 residues. V lost 9 bases and J lost 5; bases outside the gene matches: 11. Germline loops: CDR1 LNHDA, CDR2 SQIVND (reference sequence). The variable domain in full, with the rest retrieved from reference TRBV19 and TRBJ2-3, is DGGITQSPKYLFRKEGQNVTLSCEQNLNHDAMYWYRQDPGQGLRLIYYSQIVNDFQKGDIAEGYSVSREKKESFPLTVTSAQKNPTAFYLCASGLAGGSGDTQYFGPGTRLTVL.

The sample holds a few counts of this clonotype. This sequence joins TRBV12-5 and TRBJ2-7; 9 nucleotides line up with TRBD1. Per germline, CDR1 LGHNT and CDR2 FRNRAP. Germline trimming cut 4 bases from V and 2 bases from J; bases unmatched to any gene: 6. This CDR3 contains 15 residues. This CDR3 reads CASGSFRDRAYEQYF. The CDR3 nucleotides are TGTGCTAGTGGTTCCTTTCGGGACAGGGCCTACGAGCAGTACTTC.

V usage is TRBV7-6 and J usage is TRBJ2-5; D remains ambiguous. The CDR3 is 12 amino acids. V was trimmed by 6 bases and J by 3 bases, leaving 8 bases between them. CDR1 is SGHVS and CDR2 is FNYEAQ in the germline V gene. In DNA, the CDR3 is TGTGCCAGCAGTTTCGGTAAAGAGACCCAGTACTTC. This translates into CASSFGKETQYF. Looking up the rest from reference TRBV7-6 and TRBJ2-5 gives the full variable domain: GAGVSQSPRYKVTKRGQDVALRCDPISGHVSLYWYRQALGQGPEFLTYFNYEAQQDKSGLPNDRFSAERPEGSISTLTIQRTEQRDSAMYRCASSFGKETQYFGPGTRLLVL.

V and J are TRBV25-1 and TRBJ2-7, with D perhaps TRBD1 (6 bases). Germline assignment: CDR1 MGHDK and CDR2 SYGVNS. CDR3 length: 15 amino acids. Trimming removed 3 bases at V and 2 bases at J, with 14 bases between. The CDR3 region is CASSDTRGFPYEQYF. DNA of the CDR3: TGTGCCAGCAGTGACACGAGGGGGTTTCCCTACGAGCAGTACTTC.